A single sample is the source of the 6 T cell receptor beta chains below, sequenced in a study of blood T cell repertoires in COVID-19. Method: immunoSEQ multiplex PCR; TCRdb's copy keeps in-frame clones and lacks some. The table records under 300,000 clones, roughly 80% of them present only once. The material sequenced was peripheral blood. Receptor source: a woman older than 75 with acute or convalescent COVID-19.

This sequence joins TRBV15 and TRBJ2-1; 11 bases are shared with TRBD1. Germline V gene sequence: CDR1 LNHNV, CDR2 YYDKDF (reference sequence). The CDR3 runs 15 residues. Trimming cost V 3 bases and J 7 bases; bases outside gene matches: 5. The CDR3 here is CATSRRDRGVNEQFF. The CDR3 coding sequence is TGTGCCACCAGCAGGAGGGACAGGGGGGTAAATGAGCAGTTCTTC.

The gene calls are TRBV2 and TRBJ2-3, with 7 bases matching TRBD2. Germline-derived CDR1 and CDR2 are SNHLY and FYNNEI. V was clipped by 4 bases and J by 0 bases; unmatched bases: 7. The CDR3 is 16 residues long. The CDR3 DNA reads as TGTGCCAGCAGTGCAACCAAGCGGGGCAGCACAGATACGCAGTATTTT. Translation gives CASSATKRGSTDTQYF.

Within the sample, this clone is medium-sized. The gene calls are TRBV5-1 and TRBJ1-5; D is ambiguous. Germline CDR1 and CDR2: SGHRS and YFSETQ. V dropped 4 bases and J dropped 11 bases, with 16 bases sitting between them. This CDR3 has 13 amino acids. CDR3 sequence reads: CASSPEPGLAQHF. CDR3 in DNA: TGCGCCAGCAGCCCCGAGCCCGGTCTGGCCCAGCATTTT.

The chain carries TRBV3-1 (or the pseudogene TRBV3-2) and TRBJ2-1; 8 bases line up with TRBD1. V lost 5 bases to trimming and J lost 8 bases; unmatched junction nucleotides: 14. Germline CDR1 reads LGHDT; CDR2 reads YNNKEL (reference sequence). The CDR3 length is 16 residues. The CDR3: CASSAQTGQGFHEQFF. CDR3 bases: TGTGCCAGCAGCGCCCAAACTGGACAGGGCTTCCATGAGCAGTTCTTC.

This chain joins TRBV28 and TRBJ1-2, with a tentative D call TRBD1 (5 bases). The V and J ends lost 6 bases and 8 bases respectively, with 10 bases between them. The CDR3 totals 11 residues. CDR1 and CDR2 from the germline V gene are MDHEN and SYDVKM. The CDR3 is CASRGAYGYTF. CDR3 nucleotides: TGTGCCAGCAGAGGGGCTTACGGCTACACCTTC.

The chain carries TRBV11-2 and TRBJ1-1, with a tentative D call TRBD1 (6 bases). The CDR3 has 16 residues. Germline V CDR1 and CDR2: SGHAT, FQNNGV. The V end lost 1 base, the J end lost 1 base, and 13 bases lay between the germline ends. This CDR3 reads CASSLVVRGTNTEAFF. The DNA of the CDR3 is TGTGCCAGCAGCTTAGTGGTGAGGGGGACGAACACTGAAGCTTTCTTT. Looking up the rest from reference TRBV11-2 and TRBJ1-1 gives the full variable domain: EAGVAQSPRYKIIEKRQSVAFWCNPISGHATLYWYQQILGQGPKLLIQFQNNGVVDDSQLPKDRFSAERLKGVDSTLKIQPAKLEDSAVYLCASSLVVRGTNTEAFFGQGTRLTVV.